Listed here are 16 T cell receptor beta chains from one sample, sequenced in a study of cytomegalovirus exposure and HLA in healthy donors. The PCR had 60 Vbeta and 13 Jbeta primers. Here immunoSEQ multiplex PCR was the method, and the copy in TCRdb shows in-frame clones only, minus some. The sample lists roughly 140,000 clones, 73% occurring once. Input material: PBMCs. Source of these receptors: a human donor in good health.

As for this clone: Sequence at one end of the junction differs from germline and may be a read error. The chain joins TRBV9 to TRBJ2-3; 11 bases line up with TRBD2. The CDR3 is 17 amino acids. CDR1 and CDR2 (germline): SGDLS, YYNGEE. The CDR3 reads CASSVAGGGAGTDTQYF. DNA of the CDR3: TGTGCCAGCAGTGTAGCGGGAGGGGGAGCAGGGACAGATACGCAGTATTTT.

V and J are TRBV7-3 and TRBJ2-5; 11 bases align to TRBD2. In germline, CDR1 is SGHTA, CDR2 FQGTGA. This CDR3 has 15 amino acids. Unmatched junction bases numbered 4, after V lost 5 bases and J lost 2 bases. CDR3 sequence reads: CASSASGGPQETQYF. CDR3 sequence (DNA): TGTGCCAGCAGCGCTAGCGGGGGGCCTCAAGAGACCCAGTACTTC.

The chain combines TRBV11-3 with TRBJ1-5; 8 bases are shared with TRBD1. CDR3 size: 15 residues. The germline gives CDR1 SGHNT, CDR2 YENEEA. The V gene end was trimmed by 5 bases and the J gene end by 2 bases; junction bases not matched to a gene: 5. The DNA for the CDR3 is TGTGCCAGCAGCGCTGACAGGGGTGGCAATCAGCCCCAGCATTTT. This codes for CASSADRGGNQPQHF.

The rearrangement links TRBV18 to TRBJ2-1; perhaps TRBD2 as D (5 bases). The germline CDR1 and CDR2 sequences are KGHSH and LQKENI. V dropped 6 bases and J dropped 6 bases, with 21 bases sitting between them. This CDR3 has 16 amino acids. Written as DNA, the CDR3 is TGTGCCAGCTCCCCCACCGGGGAGAGCAGCTTCAATGAGCAGTTCTTC. This encodes CASSPTGESSFNEQFF.

Turning to this clone: Because the CDR3 is missing its conserved closing phenylalanine or tryptophan, this is likely a read error. The V and J genes are TRBV2 and TRBJ1-2; TRBD1 matches 8 bases. This CDR3 is built from 13 residues. V trimming: 6 bases; J trimming: 8 bases; junction bases outside the gene matches: 8. Germline values: CDR1 SNHLY, CDR2 FYNNEI. The CDR3 nucleotides read TGTGCCAGCAGCACAGGGGGTTTTTGGGGCTACACCCTC. Protein product: CASSTGGFWGYTL.

V is TRBV2 and J is TRBJ1-2; D may be TRBD1 (6 bases). Germline V gives CDR1 SNHLY, CDR2 FYNNEI. The CDR3 covers 14 residues. V was shortened by 5 bases and J by 0 bases, with 10 bases between the two germline ends. For the CDR3, the DNA is TGTGCCAGCAGTAAATGGACAGCTAACTATGGCTACACCTTC. It is translated as CASSKWTANYGYTF.

This chain connects TRBV30 to TRBJ1-5, with 7 bases matching TRBD1. The CDR3 has 14 amino acids. Germline trimming cut 1 base from V and 6 bases from J; bases unmatched to any gene: 6. The V gene's germline CDR1 is GTSNPN and CDR2 SVGIG (reference sequence). The CDR3 DNA is TGTGCCTGGAGTGACCGACAGGGAAGTCAGCCCCAGCATTTT. Its translation: CAWSDRQGSQPQHF.

The CDR3, as DNA: TGTGCCAGCAGTGAAGAAGCCTCTGGGGCCAACGTCCTGACTTTC. Translation gives CASSEEASGANVLTF. This chain links TRBV6-1 with TRBJ2-6; D unclear. This CDR3 has 15 amino acids. Between the trimmed V and J ends, which lost 1 base and 0 bases, there was a span of 4 bases. Germline V gene lookup returns CDR1 MNHNS and CDR2 SASEGT.

DNA of the CDR3: TGTGCCAGCAGCTTAGATAGCGGGGGAGCCAATTACGAGCAGTACTTC. It is translated as CASSLDSGGANYEQYF. The gene calls are TRBV7-2 and TRBJ2-7; 9 bases map to TRBD2. Germline V gene sequence: CDR1 SGHTA, CDR2 FQGNSA. The CDR3 is made up of 16 amino acids. V shed 1 base and J 4 bases; nucleotides not matched to a gene: 8.

This clone showed up just once. The chain joins TRBV6-5 to TRBJ2-1; D call uncertain. Trimming removed 4 bases from V and 1 base from J, with 11 bases in between. CDR1 MNHEY and CDR2 SVGAGI come from the germline V gene. The CDR3 length is 15 residues. CDR3 sequence: CASSLLRASYNEQFF. The CDR3 DNA follows: TGTGCCAGCAGTTTGTTGAGAGCGTCCTACAATGAGCAGTTCTTC.

The chain links TRBV7-6 to TRBJ2-2; TRBD2 is a possible D gene (6 bases). The CDR3 consists of 15 residues. CDR1 is SGHVS and CDR2 is FNYEAQ in the germline V gene. V lost 2 bases, J lost 6 bases, and 13 bases lay in between. CDR3 DNA sequence: TGTGCCAGCAGCTTATTCGGGGGAAGGTCCGGGGAGCTGTTTTTT. Amino acid sequence: CASSLFGGRSGELFF.

The chain couples TRBV14 to TRBJ1-1, with a tentative D call TRBD1 (5 bases). Germline V gives CDR1 SGHDN, CDR2 FVKESK. V was shortened by 8 bases and J by 4 bases, with 17 bases between the two germline ends. The CDR3 spans 14 residues. The CDR3 loop is CASQTISGPTEAFF. In DNA, the CDR3 is TGTGCCAGCCAAACCATTTCAGGGCCCACTGAAGCTTTCTTT. The variable domain in full, completed from reference TRBV14 and TRBJ1-1, reads EAGVTQFPSHSVIEKGQTVTLRCDPISGHDNLYWYRRVMGKEIKFLLHFVKESKQDESGMPNNRFLAERTGGTYSTLKVQPAELEDSGVYFCASQTISGPTEAFFGQGTRLTVV.

V is TRBV5-1 and J is TRBJ1-3; D is possibly TRBD1 (6 bases). CDR1 and CDR2 from the germline V gene are SGHRS and YFSETQ. The CDR3 spans 15 residues. Trimming pared 1 base from V and 4 bases from J, leaving 12 bases between. CDR3 sequence: CASSLNRVSGNTIYF. As DNA, the CDR3 is TGCGCCAGCAGCTTGAACAGGGTGTCGGGAAACACCATATATTTT.

The rearrangement joins TRBV19 to TRBJ2-5, with TRBD1 matching 7 bases. The CDR3 is 17 amino acids. V was pared by 10 bases and J by 2 bases, with 19 bases of the junction left unmatched. CDR1 is LNHDA, CDR2 SQIVND, per germline (reference sequence). CDR3 nucleotides: TGTGCCACCGGGTTGGCGAGGGACAGCAAGCATCAAGAGACCCAGTACTTC. It specifies CATGLARDSKHQETQYF.

Details on this clone: Relative to the germline gene, one junction end is altered; a read error may explain this. The CDR3 protein is CSSSNGERAVANYGYTF. CDR3 bases: TGTTCCAGCAGCAACGGGGAAAGGGCCGTAGCTAACTATGGCTACACCTTC. V is TRBV7-9 and J is TRBJ1-2; D gene ambiguous. Looked up from germline, CDR1 is SEHNR and CDR2 is FQNEAQ (reference sequence). There are 17 residues in the CDR3.

This clone was seen only once. The V gene is TRBV15, the J gene TRBJ2-5; D gene uncertain. The CDR3 is made up of 13 amino acids. Trimming took off 2 bases at V and 0 bases at J, with 4 bases between the two ends. The germline CDR1 and CDR2 sequences are LNHNV and YYDKDF (reference sequence). The chain's CDR3 is CATSRRDQETQYF. Here the CDR3 DNA reads TGTGCCACCAGCAGACGGGACCAAGAGACCCAGTACTTC.